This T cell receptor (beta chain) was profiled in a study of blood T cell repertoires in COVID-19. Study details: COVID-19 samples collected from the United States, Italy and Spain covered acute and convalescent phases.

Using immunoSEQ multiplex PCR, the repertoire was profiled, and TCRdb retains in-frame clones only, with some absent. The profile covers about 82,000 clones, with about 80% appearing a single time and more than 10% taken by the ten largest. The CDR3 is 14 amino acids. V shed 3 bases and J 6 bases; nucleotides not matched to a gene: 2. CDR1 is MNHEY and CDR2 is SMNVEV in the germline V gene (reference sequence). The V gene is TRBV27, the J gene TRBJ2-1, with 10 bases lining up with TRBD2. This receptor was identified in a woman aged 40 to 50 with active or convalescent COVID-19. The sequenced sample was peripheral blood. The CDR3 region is CASSFSGGTNEQFF. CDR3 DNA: TGTGCCAGCAGTTTTAGCGGGGGGACCAATGAGCAGTTCTTC.